The sequence of this T cell receptor (beta chain) was determined in a study of beta chain features in type 1 diabetes. Sequencing targeted expressed TCRB transcripts, as all isolated RNA had been reverse transcribed. Some clones are missing from TCRdb's copy, which holds only in-frame ones; the method was immunoSEQ multiplex PCR. The data contain roughly 230,000 clones, 9% to 10% of them singletons. Worth noting for this clone: Antigen specificity is unknown.

Each donor gave one heparinised blood draw averaging about 116 mL. Naive, central memory, regulatory and stem cell-like memory cells within the CD4+ compartment were sorted using CD45RO/CCR7/CD25/CD127/CD95/CD27. The study's findings and limits: Moderate but significant shortening of TCRB CDR3s was recorded in all four CD4+ subsets from Type 1 diabetes patients.

Germline loops: CDR1 SGHTA, CDR2 FQGNSA. Trimming at V came to 5 bases and at J to 7 bases, leaving 7 bases not matched to a gene. The CDR3 runs to 14 residues. The TCR comes from a woman between 18 and 30 years old in good health. The sequenced sample consisted of naive CD4+ T cells from blood. The gene calls are TRBV7-2 and TRBJ1-4; 7 nucleotides align to TRBD1. CDR3 sequence (DNA): TGTGCCAGCAGCGGGACAGTCTGGAGTGAAAAACTGTTTTTT. Translation: CASSGTVWSEKLFF.